The 22 T cell receptor beta chains in this list originate from one sample, sequenced in a study of cytomegalovirus exposure and HLA in healthy donors. The repertoire was sequenced with immunoSEQ multiplex PCR; TCRdb's copy has only in-frame clones and lacks some. Of 140,000 or so clones listed, more than 80% are singletons. The specimen sequenced was PBMCs. The receptors derive from a woman aged 25 to 39 in good health and CMV-seropositive.

The chain employs TRBV19 and TRBJ1-5, with D unclear. Germline-derived CDR1 and CDR2 are LNHDA and SQIVND (reference sequence). There are 12 residues in the CDR3. This chain's CDR3 is CATQEGNQPQHF. DNA for the CDR3: TGTGCTACCCAAGAGGGCAATCAGCCCCAGCATTTT.

V gene TRBV28 combines with J gene TRBJ2-7; 8 nucleotides match TRBD1. V lost 10 bases, J lost 0 bases, and 11 bases stayed unmatched. Germline V CDR1 and CDR2: MDHEN, SYDVKM. The CDR3 extends over 15 amino acids. CDR3 region: CATTEWTGRSYEQYF. The CDR3 bases are TGTGCCACCACAGAATGGACAGGGCGCTCCTACGAGCAGTACTTC.

The J gene is TRBJ1-1, the V gene TRBV5-6, with TRBD1 as a possible D gene (6 bases). The CDR3 is 13 residues long. Per the germline V gene, CDR1 is SGHDT and CDR2 is YYEEEE. Deletions cut 2 bases from V and 7 bases from J, with 12 bases between. The CDR3 nucleotides are TGTGCCAGCAGCTTCCCAGGGGCAATTGAAGCTTTCTTT. It specifies CASSFPGAIEAFF.

The J gene is TRBJ2-1, the V gene TRBV18, with 9 nucleotides matching TRBD1. CDR1 is KGHSH, CDR2 LQKENI, per germline. Trimming cost V 2 bases and J 8 bases; bases outside gene matches: 10. This CDR3 is 16 amino acids long. As DNA, the CDR3 is TGTGCCAGCTCACCAGACGACAGGGGGTGGCAGGATGAGCAGTTCTTC. It is translated as CASSPDDRGWQDEQFF.

This rearrangement joins TRBV7-8 to TRBJ1-5; 9 nucleotides line up with TRBD1. This CDR3 contains 16 residues. Germline-derived CDR1 and CDR2 are SGHVS and FQNEAQ. V lost 5 bases, J lost 2 bases, and 7 bases stayed unmatched. Written as DNA, the CDR3 is TGTGCCAGCAGCCCCCTGGACAGGGGTGGCAATCAGCCCCAGCATTTT. Its translation: CASSPLDRGGNQPQHF.

In its sample, this clone was seen a few times. V and J are TRBV2 and TRBJ2-2; 8 bases match TRBD2. CDR1 is SNHLY and CDR2 is FYNNEI in the germline V gene. The CDR3 runs 15 residues. J gave up 2 bases and V 2 bases, and 1 base lay outside the gene matches. The CDR3 reads CASSEREGNTGELFF. DNA of the CDR3: TGTGCCAGCAGTGAACGGGAGGGTAACACCGGGGAGCTGTTTTTT.

In DNA, the CDR3 is TGTGCCACCAGCGGACCCCCTGGGACAGATCGTTTTAGCAATCAGCCCCAGCATTTT. Amino acids: CATSGPPGTDRFSNQPQHF. V usage is TRBV15 and J usage is TRBJ1-5, with 7 bases aligning to TRBD1. V was pared by 5 bases and J by 0 bases, with 16 bases of the junction left unmatched. The germline gives CDR1 LNHNV, CDR2 YYDKDF (reference sequence). The CDR3 is 19 residues long.

This clone was recorded only once. DNA of the CDR3: TGTGCCAGCAGCACAGGGCAGGTCCACGAGCAGTACTTC. It is translated as CASSTGQVHEQYF. This rearrangement joins TRBV5-6 to TRBJ2-7; D is possibly TRBD1 (6 bases). Germline CDR1 SGHDT, CDR2 YYEEEE. The V end lost 4 bases, the J end lost 5 bases, and 13 bases lay between the germline ends. This CDR3 region has 13 residues.

The chain couples TRBV5-1 to TRBJ2-3; 15 positions agree with TRBD2. V was clipped by 6 bases and J by 2 bases; unmatched bases: 13. CDR1 SGHRS and CDR2 YFSETQ come from the germline V gene. The CDR3 runs to 19 residues. CDR3 DNA: TGCGCCAGCACTTCGGAGGGACTAGCGGGAGGCAGGTACACAGATACGCAGTATTTT. This translates into CASTSEGLAGGRYTDTQYF.

The chain joins TRBV7-6 to TRBJ2-1; 8 bases map to TRBD1. Germline CDR1 SGHVS, CDR2 FNYEAQ. V shed 1 base and J 7 bases; nucleotides not matched to a gene: 9. The CDR3 has 16 residues. The CDR3 protein is CASSLVVTGARNEQFF. DNA of the CDR3: TGTGCCAGCAGCTTAGTTGTGACAGGGGCAAGGAATGAGCAGTTCTTC.

The chain employs TRBV9 and TRBJ2-3, with 14 bases identical to TRBD2. The CDR3 runs 17 residues. Per germline, CDR1 SGDLS and CDR2 YYNGEE. The junction had 2 bases not matched to a gene; V was cut back by 2 bases and J by 0 bases. The CDR3 nucleotides are TGTGCCAGCAGCGTCGGGACTAGCGGGAGAAGCACAGATACGCAGTATTTT. Residues: CASSVGTSGRSTDTQYF.

The CDR3 sequence: CASSPPGQLYEQYF. DNA for the CDR3: TGTGCCAGCAGCCCACCGGGACAACTCTACGAGCAGTACTTC. The rearrangement joins TRBV7-9 to TRBJ2-7, with TRBD1 as a possible D gene (6 bases). The germline V gene has CDR1 SEHNR and CDR2 FQNEAQ (reference sequence). V lost 5 bases to trimming and J lost 3 bases, with 14 bases between them. The CDR3 extends over 14 amino acids. Filled out from reference TRBV7-9 and TRBJ2-7, the complete variable domain reads DTGVSQNPRHKITKRGQNVTFRCDPISEHNRLYWYRQTLGQGPEFLTYFQNEAQLEKSRLLSDRFSAERPKGSFSTLEIQRTEQGDSAMYLCASSPPGQLYEQYFGPGTRLTVT.

The chain links TRBV6-1 to TRBJ2-5; tentative D call: TRBD2 (6 bases). Germline V lookup: CDR1 MNHNS, CDR2 SASEGT. This CDR3 spans 13 amino acids. Between the trimmed V and J ends, which lost 4 bases and 2 bases, there was a span of 8 bases. CDR3 sequence reads: CASSGDFQETQYF. The DNA for the CDR3 is TGTGCCAGCAGTGGGGACTTTCAAGAGACCCAGTACTTC.

The chain joins TRBV7-2 to TRBJ1-1; perhaps TRBD1 as D (6 bases). Germline CDR1 SGHTA, CDR2 FQGNSA. The CDR3 totals 14 residues. V lost 1 base to trimming and J lost 4 bases, with 10 bases between them. The CDR3 loop reads CASSLDGGATEAFF. The CDR3 region has the DNA TGTGCCAGCAGCTTAGATGGGGGGGCCACTGAAGCTTTCTTT.

The chain links TRBV5-6 to TRBJ2-1, with TRBD1 matching over 7 bases. The V segment lost 4 bases and the J segment 2 bases; nucleotides outside the gene matches: 6. The CDR3 loop spans 15 amino acids. Germline CDR1 is SGHDT and CDR2 is YYEEEE. CDR3 DNA: TGTGCCAGCAGCGGCCGGGACAGAGCCTACAATGAGCAGTTCTTC. It codes for CASSGRDRAYNEQFF.

This rearrangement joins TRBV11-1 to TRBJ2-7; 7 bases map to TRBD1. The CDR3 loop spans 16 amino acids. The J segment lost 4 bases and the V segment lost 1 base, leaving 10 bases of the junction unmatched. Germline V gene data show CDR1 as SGHAT and CDR2 as FQDESV (reference sequence). The CDR3 DNA sequence: TGTGCCAGCAGCTTAGGAGGTTTTCGACAGGGATACGAGCAGTACTTC. Translating gives CASSLGGFRQGYEQYF. Full variable domain (remainder filled in from reference TRBV11-1 and TRBJ2-7): EAEVAQSPRYKITEKSQAVAFWCDPISGHATLYWYRQILGQGPELLVQFQDESVVDDSQLPKDRFSAERLKGVDSTLKIQPAELGDSAMYLCASSLGGFRQGYEQYFGPGTRLTVT.

The chain links TRBV4-2 to TRBJ2-7, with D unclear. V gave up 1 base and J gave up 5 bases, with 3 bases separating them. The CDR3 totals 11 residues. Per the germline V gene, CDR1 is LGHNA and CDR2 is YNFKEQ. The CDR3 spells CASSQGNEQYF. The DNA of the CDR3 is TGTGCCAGCAGCCAAGGTAACGAGCAGTACTTC.

The chain employs TRBV19 and TRBJ1-5; D unclear. The germline V and J ends were trimmed by 5 bases and 7 bases, with 9 bases remaining between them. The CDR3 length is 12 residues. Germline values: CDR1 LNHDA, CDR2 SQIVND (reference sequence). The CDR3 spells CASSPVAQPQHF. CDR3 bases: TGTGCCAGTAGTCCAGTGGCCCAGCCCCAGCATTTT.

The CDR3 region is CASSQASTGTDTQYF. CDR3 sequence (DNA): TGTGCCAGCAGTCAGGCGTCCACAGGGACAGATACGCAGTATTTT. The J gene is TRBJ2-3, the V gene TRBV2, with D possibly matching TRBD1 (6 bases). CDR3 size: 15 residues. V lost 5 bases and J lost 3, with 15 bases in between. Germline V lookup: CDR1 SNHLY, CDR2 FYNNEI.

This chain connects TRBV5-1 to TRBJ1-4, with 7 bases that match TRBD1. The J segment lost 4 bases and the V segment lost 1 base, leaving 1 base of the junction unmatched. The CDR3 is 14 amino acids. In germline, CDR1 is SGHRS, CDR2 YFSETQ. CDR3 protein: CASSLRQGNEKLFF. Here the CDR3 DNA reads TGCGCCAGCAGCTTGAGACAGGGTAATGAAAAACTGTTTTTT.

The chain combines TRBV2 with TRBJ2-3, with TRBD1 identical over 7 bases. The CDR3 extends over 15 amino acids. Looked up from germline, CDR1 is SNHLY and CDR2 is FYNNEI. V dropped 2 bases and J dropped 7; count of bases not matched to a gene: 9. The CDR3 DNA reads as TGTGCCAGCAGTGAACGCAGGGGGAAGGGAAATACGCAGTATTTT. Protein sequence: CASSERRGKGNTQYF.

The J gene is TRBJ1-2, the V gene TRBV5-4, with D possibly being TRBD1 (6 bases). Germline V lookup: CDR1 SGHNT, CDR2 YYREEE (reference sequence). With 4 bases removed from V and 3 bases from J, the gap between germline ends came to 16 bases. The CDR3 sequence is 15 residues long. DNA for the CDR3: TGTGCCAGCAGCCCCGCAGGGGTTGGTGACTATGGCTACACCTTC. This codes for CASSPAGVGDYGYTF.